This T cell receptor beta chain derives from a study of blood T cells in healthy people across ages. Looked up from germline, CDR1 is SQVTM and CDR2 is ANQGSEA. V shed 7 bases and J shed 4 bases, with 20 bases lying between them. This CDR3 has 15 residues. This clonotype was detected only a few times. For the second PCR, which ran for about 6 to 11 cycles, a sample-barcoded 5' primer and a J-beta primer mix were used. TCRdb fed the 5' RACE reads into MiXCR, producing one record per CDR3 protein. The sample consists of about 800,000 distinct CDR3 sequences, about 45% of them appearing once. This TCR derives from a man aged 80 or over in good health. The V gene is TRBV29-1, the J gene TRBJ2-1; possible D gene TRBD1, 5 bases. Sequenced input: blood. CDR3 sequence reads: CSAHPLGQAYNEQFF. The CDR3 DNA follows: TGCAGCGCGCACCCTCTAGGACAAGCTTACAATGAGCAGTTCTTC.